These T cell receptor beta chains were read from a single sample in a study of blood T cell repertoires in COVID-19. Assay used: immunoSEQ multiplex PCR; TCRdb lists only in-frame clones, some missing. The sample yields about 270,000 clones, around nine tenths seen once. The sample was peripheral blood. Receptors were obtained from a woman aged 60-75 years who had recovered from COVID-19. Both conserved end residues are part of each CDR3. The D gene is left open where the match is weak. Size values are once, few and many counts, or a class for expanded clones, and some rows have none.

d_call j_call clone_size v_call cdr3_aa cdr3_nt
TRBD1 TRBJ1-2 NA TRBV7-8 CASSPRTGASYGYTF TGTGCCAGCAGCCCAAGGACAGGGGCCTCCTATGGCTACACCTTC
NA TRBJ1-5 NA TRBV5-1 CASSPGLSNDQPQHF TGCGCCAGCAGCCCGGGACTCTCCAACGATCAGCCCCAGCATTTT
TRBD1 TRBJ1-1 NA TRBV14 CASSQDLRGAEAFF TGTGCCAGCAGCCAAGATCTCAGGGGGGCTGAAGCTTTCTTT
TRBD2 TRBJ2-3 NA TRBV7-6 CASSPRLAGSTDTQYF TGTGCCAGCAGCCCCCGACTAGCGGGGAGCACAGATACGCAGTATTTT
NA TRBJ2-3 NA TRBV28 CASSSLLGSTDTQYF TGTGCCAGCAGTTCCCTCCTTGGCAGCACAGATACGCAGTATTTT
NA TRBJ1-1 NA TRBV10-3 CAIREIPGTEAFF TGTGCCATCAGGGAAATCCCGGGCACTGAAGCTTTCTTT
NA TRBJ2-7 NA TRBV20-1 CSASGYLLKYF TGCAGTGCTAGCGGTTACCTGTTGAAGTACTTC
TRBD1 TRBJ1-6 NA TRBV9 CASSVEDRANSPLHF TGTGCCAGCAGCGTAGAGGACAGGGCGAATTCACCCCTCCACTTT
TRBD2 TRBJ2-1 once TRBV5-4 CASSLRGGLDEQFF TGTGCCAGCAGCTTACGCGGGGGGCTGGATGAGCAGTTCTTC
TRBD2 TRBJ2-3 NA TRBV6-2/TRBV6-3 CASSSRLGLAGVTDTQYF TGTGCCAGCAGTTCGCGCCTGGGGCTAGCGGGGGTTACAGATACGCAGTATTTT
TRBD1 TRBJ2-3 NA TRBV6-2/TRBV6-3 CASSSGQHTDTQYF TGTGCCAGCAGCTCGGGACAGCACACAGATACGCAGTATTTT
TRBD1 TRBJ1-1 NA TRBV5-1 CASSLNRQGYTEAFF TGCGCCAGCAGCTTAAATCGACAGGGGTACACTGAAGCTTTCTTT